This T cell receptor (beta chain) was observed in a study of blood T cell repertoires in COVID-19. Across the study: Nucleic acid was either cDNA or gDNA, and it came from T cells, B-cell-depleted T cells, or PBMCs.

V dropped 3 bases and J dropped 0 bases, with 15 bases sitting between them. This CDR3 comprises 17 residues. The V gene's germline CDR1 is LNHDA and CDR2 SQIVND (reference sequence). Libraries were prepared by immunoSEQ multiplex PCR; TCRdb keeps only in-frame clonotypes and omits some of them. The sample contains about 150,000 clones, nearly 85% of which appear only once. V usage is TRBV19 and J usage is TRBJ2-1; no definite D call. The sample taken for sequencing was peripheral blood. This clonotype originated in a human donor in a cohort sampled during active COVID-19. The CDR3 DNA reads TGTGCCAGTAGTATCAGGCACGAGTATAACTCCTACAATGAGCAGTTCTTC. Protein: CASSIRHEYNSYNEQFF.